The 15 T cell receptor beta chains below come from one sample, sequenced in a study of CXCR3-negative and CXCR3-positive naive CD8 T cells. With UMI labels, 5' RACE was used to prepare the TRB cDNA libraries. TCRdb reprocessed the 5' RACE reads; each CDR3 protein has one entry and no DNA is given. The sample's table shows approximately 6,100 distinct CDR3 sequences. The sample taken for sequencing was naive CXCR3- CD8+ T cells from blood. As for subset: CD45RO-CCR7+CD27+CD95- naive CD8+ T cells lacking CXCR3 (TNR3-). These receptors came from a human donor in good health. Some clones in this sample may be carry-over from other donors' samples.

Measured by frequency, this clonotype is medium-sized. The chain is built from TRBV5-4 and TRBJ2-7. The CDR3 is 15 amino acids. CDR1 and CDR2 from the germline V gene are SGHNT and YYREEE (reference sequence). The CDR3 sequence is CASSLAGGTPHEQYF.

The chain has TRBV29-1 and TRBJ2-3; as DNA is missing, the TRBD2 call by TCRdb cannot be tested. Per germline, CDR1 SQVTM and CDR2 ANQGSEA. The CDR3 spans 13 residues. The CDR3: CSVASGRTDTQYF.

The CDR3 reads CASSPRYNEQFF. This chain connects TRBV11-2 to TRBJ2-1. The germline gives CDR1 SGHAT, CDR2 FQNNGV. The CDR3 runs 12 residues.

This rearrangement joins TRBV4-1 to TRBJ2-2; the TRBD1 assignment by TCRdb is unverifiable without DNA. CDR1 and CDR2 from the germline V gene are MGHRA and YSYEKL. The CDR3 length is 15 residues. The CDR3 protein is CASSPLTGRPGSCLF.

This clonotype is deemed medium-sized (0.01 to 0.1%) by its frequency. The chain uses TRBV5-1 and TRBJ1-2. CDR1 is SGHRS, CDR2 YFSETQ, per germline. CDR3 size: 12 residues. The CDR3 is CALTMGFDGYTF.

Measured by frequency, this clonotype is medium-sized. The CDR3 reads CATSRDFRNVGGIQYF. The V gene is TRBV15, the J gene TRBJ2-4. The length of the CDR3 is 16 residues. Germline V lookup: CDR1 LNHNV, CDR2 YYDKDF (reference sequence).

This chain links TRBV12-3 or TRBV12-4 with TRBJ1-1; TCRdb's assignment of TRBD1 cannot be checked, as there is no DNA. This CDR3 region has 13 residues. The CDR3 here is CASSWTENTEAFF.

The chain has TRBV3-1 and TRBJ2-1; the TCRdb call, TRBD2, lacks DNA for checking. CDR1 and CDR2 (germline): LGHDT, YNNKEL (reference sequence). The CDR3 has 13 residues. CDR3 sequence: CASSRLAGNQQFF.

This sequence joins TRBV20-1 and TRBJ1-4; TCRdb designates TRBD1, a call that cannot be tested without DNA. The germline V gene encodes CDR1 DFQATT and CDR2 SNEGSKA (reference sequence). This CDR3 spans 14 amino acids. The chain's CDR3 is CSARVRTGREKLFF.

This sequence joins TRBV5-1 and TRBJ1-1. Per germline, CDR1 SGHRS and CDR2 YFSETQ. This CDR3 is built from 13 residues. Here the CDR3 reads CASSLAAATEAFF.

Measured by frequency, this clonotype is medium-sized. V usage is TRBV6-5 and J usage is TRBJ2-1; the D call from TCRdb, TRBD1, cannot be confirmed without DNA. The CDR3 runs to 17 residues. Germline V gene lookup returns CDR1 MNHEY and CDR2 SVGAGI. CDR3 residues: CASSYPRNGQGAFEQFF.

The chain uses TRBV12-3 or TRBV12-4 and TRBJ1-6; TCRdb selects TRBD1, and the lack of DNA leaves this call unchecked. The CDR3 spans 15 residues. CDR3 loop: CASTPPGTGALFLHF.

CDR3 loop: CASSRLDGNYGYTF. The chain combines TRBV6-2 or TRBV6-3 with TRBJ1-2. The CDR3 loop spans 14 amino acids. CDR1 MNHEY and CDR2 SVGEGT come from the germline V gene.

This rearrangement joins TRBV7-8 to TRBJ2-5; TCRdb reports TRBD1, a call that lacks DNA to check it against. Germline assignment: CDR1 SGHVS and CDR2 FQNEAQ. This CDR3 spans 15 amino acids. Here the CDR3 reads CASSLRAGGEETQYF.

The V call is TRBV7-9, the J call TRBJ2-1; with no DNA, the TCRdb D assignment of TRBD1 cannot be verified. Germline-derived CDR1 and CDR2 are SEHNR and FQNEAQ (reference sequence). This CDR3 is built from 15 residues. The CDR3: CASSLGSGGPNEQFF. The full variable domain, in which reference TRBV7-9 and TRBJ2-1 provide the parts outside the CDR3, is DTGVSQNPRHKITKRGQNVTFRCDPISEHNRLYWYRQTLGQGPEFLTYFQNEAQLEKSRLLSDRFSAERPKGSFSTLEIQRTEQGDSAMYLCASSLGSGGPNEQFFGPGTRLTVL.